A selection of T cell receptor beta chains follows, all from one sample in a study of T cells in tumors after PD-1 blockade. Assay: immunoSEQ multiplex PCR; the TCRdb copy retains only in-frame clones and omits some. The table has more than 40,000 clones, around 80% seen once. This specimen was PBMCs, taken before anti-PD-1 therapy. Source of these receptors: a human donor with advanced basal cell or squamous cell carcinoma (not recorded which). Each CDR3 is given with its conserved first and last residue. Fields, in order: V gene, D gene, clone size, J gene, CDR3 DNA, CDR3 protein. A D gene is named only where the DNA matches it firmly. Expanded clones get a size class; other rows say once, few or many, or leave the size out.

TRBV7-2	TRBD1	.	TRBJ1-2	TGTGCCAGCAGCGCAGGGGGCTGGGACTATGGCTACACCTTC	CASSAGGWDYGYTF
TRBV28	.	.	TRBJ2-7	TGTGCCAGCACAGAGACCCGCGGGCACGAGCAGTACTTC	CASTETRGHEQYF
TRBV6-5	.	.	TRBJ2-1	TGTGCCAGCACTAGGGGACACTACAATGAGCAGTTCTTC	CASTRGHYNEQFF
TRBV5-1	TRBD1	.	TRBJ1-4	TGCGCCAGCAGTACCGGGACAGGGGGGAATGAAAAACTGTTTTTT	CASSTGTGGNEKLFF
TRBV6-5	.	.	TRBJ2-2	TGTGCCAGCAGTTACTCACACCCTGCGTTCGTCGGGGAGCTGTTTTTT	CASSYSHPAFVGELFF
TRBV12-3/TRBV12-4	.	once	TRBJ2-1	TGTGCCAGCAGTTCAGGTAACAATGAGCAGTTCTTC	CASSSGNNEQFF
TRBV7-6	.	.	TRBJ1-2	TGTGCCAGCAGCCCTAGGTCGGGGGGCTACACCTTC	CASSPRSGGYTF
TRBV9	.	medium-sized	TRBJ2-7	TGTGCCAGCAGCGCCACGCCGGGACAACAATTCTACGAGCAGTACTTC	CASSATPGQQFYEQYF
TRBV5-1	TRBD1	.	TRBJ2-7	TGCGCCAGCAGCTTGGGGGGACAGGGGATTCACGAGCAGTACTTC	CASSLGGQGIHEQYF
TRBV25-1	.	.	TRBJ1-1	TGTGCCAGCAGTGAATACCTCGACGGCACTGAAGCTTTCTTT	CASSEYLDGTEAFF
TRBV12-1	.	few	TRBJ1-2	TGTGCCAGCACCTACACGGGACAGACCTATGGCTACACCTTC	CASTYTGQTYGYTF
TRBV5-1	TRBD1	.	TRBJ2-3	TGCGCCAGCAGCCACGACAGGGAAGGGGATACGCAGTATTTT	CASSHDREGDTQYF
TRBV2	.	medium-sized	TRBJ2-1	TGTGCCAGCAGCGAAGGGCTAATGGGGTTCGGGGGCCGGAATGAGCAGTTCTTC	CASSEGLMGFGGRNEQFF
TRBV5-1	TRBD1	.	TRBJ1-2	TGCGCCAGCAGCTTGGTGCCGCCGGACAGGGAACATGGCTACACCTTC	CASSLVPPDREHGYTF
TRBV5-6	.	.	TRBJ2-7	TGTGCCAGCAGTTGGGGCGGATCGGAGTACGAGCAGTACTTC	CASSWGGSEYEQYF
TRBV7-2	.	.	TRBJ1-2	TGTGCCAGCAGCTTAAATCTCTATACAAGTGGCTACACCTTC	CASSLNLYTSGYTF
TRBV7-9	.	.	TRBJ1-2	TGTGCCAGCAGCCTAGATATGGGGGGGAGCTATGGCTACACCTTC	CASSLDMGGSYGYTF
TRBV7-8	.	.	TRBJ1-5	TGTGCCAGCAGCTTAGAAAGCAATCAGCCCCAGCATTTT	CASSLESNQPQHF
TRBV19	.	few	TRBJ2-7	TGTGCCAGTAGTATTTTTTGGGGTAGCTCCTACGAGCAGTACTTC	CASSIFWGSSYEQYF
TRBV2	.	.	TRBJ2-7	TGTGCCAGCAGTGAAGATGAACAGACCTACGAGCAGTACTTC	CASSEDEQTYEQYF
TRBV2	TRBD1	.	TRBJ1-2	TGTGCCAGCAGCATGATGGAGACAGGGGGGTACTATGGCTACACCTTC	CASSMMETGGYYGYTF
TRBV12-2	.	few	TRBJ2-7	TGTGCAAGTCCCCTAAGACTTACCGGCTCCTACGAGCAGTACTTC	CASPLRLTGSYEQYF
TRBV5-1	TRBD2	.	TRBJ2-5	TGCGCCAGCAGCCGAGCGGGAGTGGGGGGCCAAGAGACCCAGTACTTC	CASSRAGVGGQETQYF
TRBV9	.	.	TRBJ2-6	TGTGCCAGCAGCGTATACAGTTCCCTCAATTCTGGGGCCAACGTCCTGACTTTC	CASSVYSSLNSGANVLTF
TRBV6-6	TRBD1	.	TRBJ1-6	TGTGCCAGCACCTCCGGACAGGATAATTCACCCCTCCACTTT	CASTSGQDNSPLHF
TRBV7-9	.	.	TRBJ2-1	TGTGCCAGCAGCTTCGACAGGAGAGGCTTTGAGCAGTTCTTC	CASSFDRRGFEQFF
TRBV28	.	.	TRBJ2-2	TGTGCCAGCAGCAAAGGGGGTTATGGGACGTTGAGAGCCGGGGAGCTGTTTTTT	CASSKGGYGTLRAGELFF